A selection of T cell receptor beta chains follows, all from one sample in a study of CD8+ T cells in alopecia areata. Here immunoSEQ multiplex PCR was the method, and the copy in TCRdb shows in-frame clones only, minus some. The data hold more than 85,000 clones, with approximately 60% observed a single time. The sample here was CD8+ T cells sorted from blood, taken at week 4, from a patient treated with tofacitinib. The receptors derive from a human donor with alopecia areata. The CDR3 runs from the conserved cysteine through the conserved F or W. Each record gives: V gene, CDR3 protein.

v_call: TRBV11-2; cdr3_aa: CARHSAGGEGDTQYF
v_call: TRBV7-9; cdr3_aa: CASSFSSNEQFF
v_call: TRBV27; cdr3_aa: CASRVGTNQPQHF
v_call: TRBV11-2; cdr3_aa: CASTYLGGTAEAFF
v_call: TRBV4-1; cdr3_aa: CASSPNGGAAEQYF
v_call: TRBV28; cdr3_aa: CASSLRGEEFF
v_call: TRBV15; cdr3_aa: CATSRGTLGQATYEQYF
v_call: TRBV7-6; cdr3_aa: CASSSIGISNTGELFF
v_call: TRBV9; cdr3_aa: CASSEETGGTEAFF
v_call: TRBV6-1; cdr3_aa: CASSNWEGNTEAFF
v_call: TRBV6-5; cdr3_aa: CASAMDYNEQFF
v_call: TRBV21-1; cdr3_aa: CASSKVRAAYNGGEQYF
v_call: TRBV9; cdr3_aa: CASGEGANSYEQYF
v_call: TRBV7-9; cdr3_aa: CASSFRTGLAESSYNEQFF
v_call: TRBV13; cdr3_aa: CASSPDTYNEQFF
v_call: TRBV5-5; cdr3_aa: CASILLGSERIETQYF
v_call: TRBV13; cdr3_aa: CASSSGPSWGYTF
v_call: TRBV7-9; cdr3_aa: CASSLPGSKDNEQFF
v_call: TRBV5-1; cdr3_aa: CASSLGFTSGRAFYEQYF
v_call: TRBV5-1; cdr3_aa: CASSGGTGAISSGANVLTF
v_call: TRBV27; cdr3_aa: CASSPGTSYNEQFF
v_call: TRBV6-5; cdr3_aa: CASGDNYGYTF
v_call: TRBV9; cdr3_aa: CASSVESGTEAFF
v_call: TRBV27; cdr3_aa: CASSLSVGLAGVVTGELFF
v_call: TRBV30; cdr3_aa: CAWSAGFTAGGDTQYF
v_call: TRBV28; cdr3_aa: CASWGEREGLSSYEQYF
v_call: TRBV4-3; cdr3_aa: CASSQSVGSSSGNTIYF
v_call: TRBV5-6; cdr3_aa: CASSLVFSREGRKETQYF
v_call: TRBV7-8; cdr3_aa: CASSFSSGSSYEQYF
v_call: TRBV5-4; cdr3_aa: CASSFTSRDEQFF
v_call: TRBV19; cdr3_aa: CASSIDLGQSITGELFF
v_call: TRBV7-9; cdr3_aa: CASSLMGQAYEQYF
v_call: TRBV19; cdr3_aa: CASSPRQGRRGDDEQFF
v_call: TRBV6-5; cdr3_aa: CASRMAGWGEGYTF
v_call: TRBV4-3; cdr3_aa: CASSQEGSQAPLHF
v_call: TRBV10-3; cdr3_aa: CAIRDPGQGETEAFF
v_call: TRBV29-1; cdr3_aa: CSVDQPGATYGYTF
v_call: TRBV5-4; cdr3_aa: CASSSTSSTDTQYF
v_call: TRBV27; cdr3_aa: CASSPGTGGRQPQHF
v_call: TRBV6-4; cdr3_aa: CASSALPGSQNTEAFF
v_call: TRBV13; cdr3_aa: CASSEEGGDTEAFF